This T cell receptor (beta chain) was found in a study of T cells in Graves' hyperthyroidism and ophthalmopathy (dated by TCRdb to between 2018 and 2021). In the study overall: Peripheral blood was sampled at the time of initial diagnosis, prior to any treatment. TCR V-J signatures able to tell the groups apart were searched for in a discovery cohort of 90 to 100 patients, of whom about 40 had Graves' ophthalmopathy and around 57 had stable Graves' hyperthyroidism. Prospective prediction of ophthalmopathy was tested in an independent validation cohort consisting of 18 to 20 hyperthyroidism patients and 17 patients who later progressed to ophthalmopathy. The approximately 97 discovery patients were randomly divided into training and test sets at a 7:3 ratio. Thyroid tissue and blood T-cell repertoires from six Graves' hyperthyroidism patients were also compared in the study. Following sampling, methimazole starting at 30 mg daily was given to hyperthyroidism patients, and high-dose intravenous methylprednisolone was given to ophthalmopathy patients. TCR Vbeta CDR3 sequencing of 120 to 150 peripheral blood samples (more than 40 ophthalmopathy, 70 to 85 hyperthyroidism and approximately 17 progressor patients) is reported in the paper.

Stable Graves' hyperthyroidism was defined as no progression to ophthalmopathy during 18 months of follow-up. Hyperthyroidism patients were newly diagnosed, had a disease duration of under 2 months, and were aged 18 to 65 years. Exclusion was applied to patients with uncontrolled infections, other autoimmune diseases, pregnancy or lactation. Clinical symptoms, serum thyroxine and TRAb, thyroid ultrasound, and orbital computed tomography formed the basis for the diagnoses. PBMCs were separated from 10 ml of fresh peripheral blood using Ficoll-Paque density gradient centrifugation. Total RNA was extracted with Trizol reagent, and quality was checked on an Agilent 2100 Bioanalyzer. The paper as a whole reports these results and caveats: In cross-validation, a model built on a 13 V-J signature told ophthalmopathy apart from stable hyperthyroidism with approximately 91% sensitivity and about 81% specificity, and in testing the same model reached 80%/75%. During validation, the model predicted progression to ophthalmopathy a median of around 6 months ahead of onset, with almost 71% sensitivity and more than 72% specificity. Blood samples also contained most of the expanded thyroid clonotypes (frequency above 0.001), which suggests that blood repertoires may reflect thyroid immune responses. Sample size was not statistically predetermined, and blinding of investigators to group allocation was not performed.

This clonotype has at least ten counts. Its cognate antigen has yet to be identified. No quality values exist for individual bases; no much larger clone is one base distant. Amplification of TCR beta CDR3 regions was carried out from RNA transcripts. The first round of RT-PCR for the TCR CDR3 was performed with the HTBI primer set and the Qiagen OneStep RT-PCR kit. Libraries were constructed in a second round of multiplex PCR, after which size selection and purification were performed. Sequencing of the libraries was done on an Illumina HiSeq2000 using paired-end 100 bp reads. From the authors' description of their analysis: SOAPnuke was used to process the raw data, removing reads that contained adapters or uncalled bases, had a mean Phred below 15, or lacked an exact match to the constant primer or identifier. COPE v1.2.5 was used to merge the high-quality paired reads, and each unique nucleotide sequence was defined as a clonotype. Clonotypes were aligned to IMGT TRBV, TRBD and TRBJ reference segments using MiTCR v1.1. The analysis included only V-J combinations with a frequency above 0.0001, which together covered 99.2% of the repertoires. A TCS score was defined as the ratio of F50 (clonal expansion) to E x V (chaos), with BLOSUM62-based TCRdist applied between CDR3 peptides within each V-J. Welch's t-statistics and random forest reduced 450 to 600 V-J features to roughly 13, which were used in a naive Bayes classifier (R e1071). TCRdb trimmed public reads at Q25 via fastp, called clones via MiXCR and kept in-frame beta chains. One record per CDR3 amino acid sequence lists the most common genes and DNA. The V and J calls here are based on TCRdb, not the publication. The sample table contains more than 300,000 distinct CDR3 sequences; only one count was recorded for approximately 15% of them. Clones ranked in the top ten supply around 10% of the sample.

Relative to germline, V is 0 bases shorter and J is 2 bases shorter, with 18 bases between their ends. The cysteine opens and the phenylalanine closes a CDR3 of 18 amino acids. Solely the CDR3 DNA is kept, with 54 bases framed from the first base. Reading the germline V gene gives CDR1 LGHNT and CDR2 FRNRAP. The source is a woman aged 55-69 years with Graves' hyperthyroidism. The sequencing input was blood. The chain employs TRBV12-5 and TRBJ2-3; a weak D assignment points to TRBD2 (6 bases agree). CDR3 sequence: CASGLVQRGLLFTDTQYF. The nucleotide sequence reads as follows: TGTGCTAGTGGTTTGGTACAGAGGGGACTGCTCTTCACAGATACGCAGTATTTT.